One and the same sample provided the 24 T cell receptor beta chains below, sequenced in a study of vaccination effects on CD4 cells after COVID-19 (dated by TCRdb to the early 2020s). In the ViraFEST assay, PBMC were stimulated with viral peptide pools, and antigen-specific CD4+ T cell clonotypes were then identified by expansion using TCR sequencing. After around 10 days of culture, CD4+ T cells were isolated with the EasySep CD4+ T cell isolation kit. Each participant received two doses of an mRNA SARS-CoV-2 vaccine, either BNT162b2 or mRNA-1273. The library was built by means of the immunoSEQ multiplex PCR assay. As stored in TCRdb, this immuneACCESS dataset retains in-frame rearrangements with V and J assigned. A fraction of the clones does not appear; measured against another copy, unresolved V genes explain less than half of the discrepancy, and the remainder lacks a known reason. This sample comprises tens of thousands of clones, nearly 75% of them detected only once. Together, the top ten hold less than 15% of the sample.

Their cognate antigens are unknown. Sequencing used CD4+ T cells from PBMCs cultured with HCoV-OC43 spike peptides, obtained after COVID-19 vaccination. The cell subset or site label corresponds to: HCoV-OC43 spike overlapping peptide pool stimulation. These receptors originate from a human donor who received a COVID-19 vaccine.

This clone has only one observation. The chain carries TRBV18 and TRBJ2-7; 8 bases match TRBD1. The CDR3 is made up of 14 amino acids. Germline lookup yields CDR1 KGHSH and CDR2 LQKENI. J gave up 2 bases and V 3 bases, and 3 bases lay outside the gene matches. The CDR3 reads CASSPGTGTYEQYF. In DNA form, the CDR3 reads TGTGCCAGCTCACCCGGGACAGGAACCTACGAGCAGTACTTC.

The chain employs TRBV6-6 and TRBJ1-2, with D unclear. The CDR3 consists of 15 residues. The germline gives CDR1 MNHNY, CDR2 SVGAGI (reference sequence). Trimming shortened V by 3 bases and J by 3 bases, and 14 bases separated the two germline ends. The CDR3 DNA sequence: TGTGCCAGCAGTTATTGGCCGGAAAGGGACTATGGCTACACCTTC. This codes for CASSYWPERDYGYTF.

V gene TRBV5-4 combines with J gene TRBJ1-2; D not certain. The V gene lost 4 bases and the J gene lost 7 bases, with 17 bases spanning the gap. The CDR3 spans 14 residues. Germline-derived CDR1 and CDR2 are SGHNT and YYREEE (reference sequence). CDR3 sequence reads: CASSLPPYLSGYTF. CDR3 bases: TGTGCCAGCAGCCTCCCTCCATACCTCTCTGGCTACACCTTC.

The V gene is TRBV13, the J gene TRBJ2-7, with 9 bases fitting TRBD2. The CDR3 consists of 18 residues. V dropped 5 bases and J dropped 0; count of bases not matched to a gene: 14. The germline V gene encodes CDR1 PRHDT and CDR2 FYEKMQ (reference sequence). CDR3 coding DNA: TGTGCCAGCAGCGAACTGACTAGCGGAGGCTTAAGCTCCTACGAGCAGTACTTC. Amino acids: CASSELTSGGLSSYEQYF.

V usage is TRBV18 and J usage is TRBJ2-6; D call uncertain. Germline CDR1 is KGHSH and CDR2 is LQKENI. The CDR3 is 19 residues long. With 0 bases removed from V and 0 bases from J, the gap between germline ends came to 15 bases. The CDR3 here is CASSPPLRLHVSGANVLTF. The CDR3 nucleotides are TGTGCCAGCTCACCACCACTCCGTCTCCACGTCTCTGGGGCCAACGTCCTGACTTTC. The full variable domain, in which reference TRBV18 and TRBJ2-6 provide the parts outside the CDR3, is NAGVMQNPRHLVRRRGQEARLRCSPMKGHSHVYWYRQLPEEGLKFMVYLQKENIIDESGMPKERFSAEFPKEGPSILRIQQVVRGDSAAYFCASSPPLRLHVSGANVLTFGAGSRLTVL.

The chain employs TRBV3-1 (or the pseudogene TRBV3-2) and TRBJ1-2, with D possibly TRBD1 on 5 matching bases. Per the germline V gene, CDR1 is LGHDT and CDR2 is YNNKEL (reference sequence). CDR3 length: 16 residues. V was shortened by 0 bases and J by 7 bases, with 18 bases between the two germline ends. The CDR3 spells CASSQDLGTSPRGYTF. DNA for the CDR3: TGTGCCAGCAGCCAAGATTTAGGGACTTCACCTCGTGGCTACACCTTC.

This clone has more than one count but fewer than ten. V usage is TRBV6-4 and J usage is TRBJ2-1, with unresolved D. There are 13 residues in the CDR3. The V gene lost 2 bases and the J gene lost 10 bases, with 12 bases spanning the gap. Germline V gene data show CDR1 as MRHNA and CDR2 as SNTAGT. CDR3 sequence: CASSDTLQREQFF. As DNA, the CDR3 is TGTGCCAGCAGTGACACCCTCCAGCGCGAGCAGTTCTTC.

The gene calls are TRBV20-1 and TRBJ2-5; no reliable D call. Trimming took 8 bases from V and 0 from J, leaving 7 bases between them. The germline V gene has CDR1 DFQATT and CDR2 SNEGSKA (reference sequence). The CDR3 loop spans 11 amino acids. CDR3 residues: CSNQDQETQYF. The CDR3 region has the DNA TGCAGTAACCAAGACCAAGAGACCCAGTACTTC.

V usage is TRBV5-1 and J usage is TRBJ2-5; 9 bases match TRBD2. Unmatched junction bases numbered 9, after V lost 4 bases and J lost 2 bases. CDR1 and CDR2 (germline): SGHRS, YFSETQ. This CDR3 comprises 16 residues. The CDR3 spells CASSTGVAGVQETQYF. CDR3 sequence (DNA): TGCGCCAGCAGCACCGGAGTAGCGGGGGTTCAAGAGACCCAGTACTTC. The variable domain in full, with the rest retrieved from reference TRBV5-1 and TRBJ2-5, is KAGVTQTPRYLIKTRGQQVTLSCSPISGHRSVSWYQQTPGQGLQFLFEYFSETQRNKGNFPGRFSGRQFSNSRSEMNVSTLELGDSALYLCASSTGVAGVQETQYFGPGTRLLVL.

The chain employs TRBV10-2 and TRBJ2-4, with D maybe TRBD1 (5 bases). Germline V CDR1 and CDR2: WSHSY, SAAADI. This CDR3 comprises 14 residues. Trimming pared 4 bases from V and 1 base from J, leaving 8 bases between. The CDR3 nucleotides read TGCGCCAGCAGTGCCCAGGGTGCCAAAAACATTCAGTACTTC. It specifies CASSAQGAKNIQYF.

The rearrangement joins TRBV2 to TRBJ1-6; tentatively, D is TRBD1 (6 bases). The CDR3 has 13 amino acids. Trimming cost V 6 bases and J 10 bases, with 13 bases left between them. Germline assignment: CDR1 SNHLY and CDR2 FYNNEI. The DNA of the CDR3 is TGTGCCAGCAGACAGGGAGGGAACTCACCCCTCCACTTT. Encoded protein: CASRQGGNSPLHF.

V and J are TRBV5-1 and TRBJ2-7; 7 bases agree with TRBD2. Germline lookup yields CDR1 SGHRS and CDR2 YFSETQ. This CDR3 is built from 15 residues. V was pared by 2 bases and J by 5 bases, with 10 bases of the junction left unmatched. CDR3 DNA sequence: TGCGCCAGCAGCTTTAGGACGGGAGGTAGCAACGAGCAGTACTTC. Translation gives CASSFRTGGSNEQYF.

CDR3: CASRDMSTDTQYF. The CDR3, as DNA: TGCGCCAGCCGGGACATGAGCACAGATACGCAGTATTTT. The rearrangement links TRBV10-1 to TRBJ2-3; the D gene is possibly TRBD1 (6 bases). CDR1 and CDR2 from the germline V gene are WNHNN and SYGVQD (reference sequence). This CDR3 spans 13 amino acids. Trimming pared 8 bases from V and 0 bases from J, leaving 9 bases between.

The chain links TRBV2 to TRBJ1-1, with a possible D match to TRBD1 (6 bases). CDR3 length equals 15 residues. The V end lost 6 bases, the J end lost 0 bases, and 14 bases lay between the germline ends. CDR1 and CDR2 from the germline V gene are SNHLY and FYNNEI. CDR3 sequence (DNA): TGTGCCAGCAGACCGGGACAAATAGTGAACACTGAAGCTTTCTTT. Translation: CASRPGQIVNTEAFF.

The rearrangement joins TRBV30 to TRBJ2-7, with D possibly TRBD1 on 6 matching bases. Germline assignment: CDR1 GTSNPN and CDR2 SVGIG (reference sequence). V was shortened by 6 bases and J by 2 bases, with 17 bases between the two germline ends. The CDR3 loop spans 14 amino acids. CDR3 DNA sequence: TGTGCCTGTCCAACAGGGAAGGGACCCTACGAGCAGTACTTC. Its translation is CACPTGKGPYEQYF.

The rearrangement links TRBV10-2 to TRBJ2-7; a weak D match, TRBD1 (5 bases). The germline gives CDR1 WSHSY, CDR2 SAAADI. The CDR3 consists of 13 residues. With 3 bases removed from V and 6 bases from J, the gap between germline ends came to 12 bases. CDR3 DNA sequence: TGCGCCAGCAGTGAAGGGGCCCGCCGCGAGCAGTACTTC. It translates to CASSEGARREQYF.

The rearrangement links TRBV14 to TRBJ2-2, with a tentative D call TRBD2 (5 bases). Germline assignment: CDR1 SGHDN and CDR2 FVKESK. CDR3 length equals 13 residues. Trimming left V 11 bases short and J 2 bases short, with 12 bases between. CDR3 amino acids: CAVTRENTGELFF. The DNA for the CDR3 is TGTGCCGTGACACGGGAAAACACCGGGGAGCTGTTTTTT.

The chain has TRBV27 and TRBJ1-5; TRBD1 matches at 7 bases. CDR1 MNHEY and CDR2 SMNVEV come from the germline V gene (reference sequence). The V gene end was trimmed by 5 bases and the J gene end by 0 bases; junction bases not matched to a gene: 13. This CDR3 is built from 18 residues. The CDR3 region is CASSHSRDRRISNQPQHF. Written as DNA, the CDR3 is TGTGCCAGCAGTCATTCCCGGGACAGACGTATTAGCAATCAGCCCCAGCATTTT.

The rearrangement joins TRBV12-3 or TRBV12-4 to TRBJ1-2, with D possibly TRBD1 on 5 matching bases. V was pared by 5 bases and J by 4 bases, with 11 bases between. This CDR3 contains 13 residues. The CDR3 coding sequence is TGTGCCAGCAGTAAATCCGGGACCTATGGCTACACCTTC. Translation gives CASSKSGTYGYTF.

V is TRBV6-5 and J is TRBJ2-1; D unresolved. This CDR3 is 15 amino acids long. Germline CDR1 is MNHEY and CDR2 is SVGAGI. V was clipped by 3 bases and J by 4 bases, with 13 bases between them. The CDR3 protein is CASSYDKPIYNEQFF. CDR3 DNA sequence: TGTGCCAGCAGTTATGATAAACCTATTTACAATGAGCAGTTCTTC.

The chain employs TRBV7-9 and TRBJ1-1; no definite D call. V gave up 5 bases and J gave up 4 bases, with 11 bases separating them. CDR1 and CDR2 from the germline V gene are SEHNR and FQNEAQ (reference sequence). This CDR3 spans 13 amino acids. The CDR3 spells CASSVGVGTEAFF. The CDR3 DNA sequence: TGTGCCAGCAGCGTGGGAGTGGGCACTGAAGCTTTCTTT.

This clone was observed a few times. This CDR3 reads CASSLGGRVNDEQFF. The CDR3, as DNA: TGTGCCAGCAGCTTAGGAGGTCGGGTTAACGATGAGCAGTTCTTC. This chain joins TRBV7-8 and TRBJ2-1; D is uncertain. CDR3 length: 15 residues. Trimming pared 1 base from V and 8 bases from J, leaving 15 bases between. Germline loops: CDR1 SGHVS, CDR2 FQNEAQ.

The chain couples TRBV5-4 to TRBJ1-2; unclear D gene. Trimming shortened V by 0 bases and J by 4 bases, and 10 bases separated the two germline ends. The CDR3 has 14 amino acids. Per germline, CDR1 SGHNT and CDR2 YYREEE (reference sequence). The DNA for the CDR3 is TGTGCCAGCAGCTTGGTTGGACCCGGCTATGGCTACACCTTC. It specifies CASSLVGPGYGYTF.

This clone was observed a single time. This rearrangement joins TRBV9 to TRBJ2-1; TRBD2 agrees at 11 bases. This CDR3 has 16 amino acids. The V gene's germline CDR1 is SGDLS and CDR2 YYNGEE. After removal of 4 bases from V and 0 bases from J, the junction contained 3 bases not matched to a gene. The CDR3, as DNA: TGTGCCAGCAGCAAGGGACTAGCGGACTCCTACAATGAGCAGTTCTTC. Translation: CASSKGLADSYNEQFF.